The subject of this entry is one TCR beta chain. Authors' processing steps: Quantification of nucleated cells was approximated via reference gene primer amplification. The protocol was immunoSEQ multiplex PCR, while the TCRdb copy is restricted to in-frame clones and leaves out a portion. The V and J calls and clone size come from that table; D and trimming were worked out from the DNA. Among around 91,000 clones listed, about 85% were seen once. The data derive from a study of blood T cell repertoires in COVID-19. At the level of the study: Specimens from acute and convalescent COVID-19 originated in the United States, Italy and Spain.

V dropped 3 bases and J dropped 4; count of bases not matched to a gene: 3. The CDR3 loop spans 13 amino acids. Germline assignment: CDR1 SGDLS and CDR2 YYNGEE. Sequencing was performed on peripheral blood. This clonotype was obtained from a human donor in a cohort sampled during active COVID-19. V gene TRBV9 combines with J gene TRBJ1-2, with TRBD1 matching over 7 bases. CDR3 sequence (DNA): TGTGCCAGCAGCGCGACAGGGCCCTATGGCTACACCTTC. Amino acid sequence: CASSATGPYGYTF.